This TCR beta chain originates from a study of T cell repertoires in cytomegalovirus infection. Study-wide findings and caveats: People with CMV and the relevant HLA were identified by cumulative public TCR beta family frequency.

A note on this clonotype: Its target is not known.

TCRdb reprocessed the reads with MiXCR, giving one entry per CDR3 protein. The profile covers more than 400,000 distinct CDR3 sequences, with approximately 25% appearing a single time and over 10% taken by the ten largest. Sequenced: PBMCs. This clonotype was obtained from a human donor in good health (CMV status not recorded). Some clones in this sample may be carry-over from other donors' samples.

Written as DNA, the CDR3 is TGTGCCAGCAGCTTAGGGGGGGACACGGCCCACTATGGCTACACCTTC. Translating it yields CASSLGGDTAHYGYTF. This chain links TRBV7-3 with TRBJ1-2; maybe TRBD1 (6 bases). CDR1 and CDR2 from the germline V gene are SGHTA and FQGTGA. The V gene lost 2 bases and the J gene lost 3 bases, with 16 bases spanning the gap. The CDR3 is 16 amino acids.